This entry lists 27 T cell receptor beta chains sequenced from one sample in a study of blood T cell repertoires in COVID-19. Produced via immunoSEQ multiplex PCR; TCRdb's table is partial and in-frame only. The sample records around 140,000 clones, 85% to 90% being singletons. The sequenced material came from peripheral blood. The receptors come from a man aged 70-80 years with active COVID-19.

The genes are TRBV5-6 and TRBJ2-7; weak D call: TRBD1 (6 bases). The V gene lost 4 bases and the J gene lost 0 bases, with 11 bases spanning the gap. The CDR3 sequence is 14 residues long. The germline gives CDR1 SGHDT, CDR2 YYEEEE. The CDR3, as DNA: TGTGCCAGCAGCCCGCGGACAGTCTCCTACGAGCAGTACTTC. Amino acid sequence: CASSPRTVSYEQYF.

This chain joins TRBV3-1 (or the pseudogene TRBV3-2) and TRBJ2-7; D is unresolved. The CDR3 sequence is 14 residues long. CDR1 LGHDT and CDR2 YNNKEL come from the germline V gene (reference sequence). V lost 1 base, J lost 4 bases, and 11 bases lay in between. The CDR3 loop reads CASSQGPQWYEQYF. For the CDR3, the DNA is TGTGCCAGCAGCCAAGGTCCCCAGTGGTACGAGCAGTACTTC.

This rearrangement joins TRBV7-9 to TRBJ2-2; no definite D call. The CDR3 totals 16 residues. Per germline, CDR1 SEHNR and CDR2 FQNEAQ (reference sequence). The V gene lost 5 bases and the J gene lost 4 bases, with 17 bases spanning the gap. The CDR3 coding sequence is TGTGCCAGCAGCCGTGACTGGCCGTTGAGCACCGGGGAGCTGTTTTTT. Protein: CASSRDWPLSTGELFF. The full variable domain, its missing parts supplied by reference TRBV7-9 and TRBJ2-2, is DTGVSQNPRHKITKRGQNVTFRCDPISEHNRLYWYRQTLGQGPEFLTYFQNEAQLEKSRLLSDRFSAERPKGSFSTLEIQRTEQGDSAMYLCASSRDWPLSTGELFFGEGSRLTVL.

The chain links TRBV7-9 to TRBJ2-3, with a tentative D call TRBD1 (6 bases). The V and J ends lost 5 bases and 4 bases respectively, with 16 bases between them. CDR1 and CDR2 from the germline V gene are SEHNR and FQNEAQ (reference sequence). This CDR3 is built from 15 residues. The chain's CDR3 is CASSPPQGIADTQYF. The DNA of the CDR3 is TGTGCCAGCAGCCCCCCCCAGGGGATCGCAGATACGCAGTATTTT.

This sequence joins TRBV27 and TRBJ2-7, with 10 positions matching TRBD1. Germline V gene data show CDR1 as MNHEY and CDR2 as SMNVEV (reference sequence). The J segment lost 3 bases and the V segment lost 8 bases, leaving 7 bases of the junction unmatched. The CDR3 spans 14 residues. As DNA, the CDR3 is TGTGCCAGCCACTCCGGGACAGGGGACTACGAGCAGTACTTC. Its translation: CASHSGTGDYEQYF.

The chain uses TRBV19 and TRBJ1-5; possible D gene TRBD1, 6 bases. Trimming removed 6 bases at V and 7 bases at J, with 16 bases between. CDR3 length: 14 residues. Germline values: CDR1 LNHDA, CDR2 SQIVND (reference sequence). The CDR3, as DNA: TGTGCCAGTAGCCCTACAGGGAACGGCCAGCCCCAGCATTTT. It encodes CASSPTGNGQPQHF.

V usage is TRBV10-3 and J usage is TRBJ2-7; no firm D call. Germline V gene sequence: CDR1 ENHRY, CDR2 SYGVKD. V was cut by 6 bases and J by 2 bases, with 11 bases left in between. This CDR3 spans 13 amino acids. The CDR3 is CAISQESPYEQYF. The CDR3, as DNA: TGTGCCATCAGCCAAGAGTCCCCCTACGAGCAGTACTTC.

J is TRBJ1-6 and V is TRBV15; D is ambiguous. Germline V gene sequence: CDR1 LNHNV, CDR2 YYDKDF (reference sequence). With 5 bases removed from V and 7 bases from J, the gap between germline ends came to 6 bases. This CDR3 contains 12 residues. Here the CDR3 DNA reads TGTGCCACCAGCCGCGAAAATTCACCCCTCCACTTT. It codes for CATSRENSPLHF.

In this sample, this clone turned up a few times. This sequence joins TRBV5-6 and TRBJ2-2; D may be TRBD2 (6 bases). From germline, CDR1 is SGHDT and CDR2 YYEEEE. The CDR3 runs 14 residues. Trimming pared 3 bases from V and 6 bases from J, leaving 12 bases between. CDR3 amino acids: CASSSLTGAGELFF. The CDR3 DNA sequence: TGTGCCAGCAGCTCCTTGACGGGGGCCGGGGAGCTGTTTTTT.

This clone came up once. Other DNA variants within this sample encode the same CDR3. V is TRBV9 and J is TRBJ2-1; TRBD2 matches at 12 bases. This CDR3 has 15 residues. The V and J ends lost 4 bases and 6 bases, in that order; junction bases with no gene match: 5. The germline V gene encodes CDR1 SGDLS and CDR2 YYNGEE. The CDR3 protein is CASSPGTSGFNEQFF. The CDR3 region has the DNA TGTGCCAGCAGCCCCGGGACTAGCGGGTTCAATGAGCAGTTCTTC.

The V call is TRBV19, the J call TRBJ2-1, with TRBD2 as a possible D gene (5 bases). CDR1 LNHDA and CDR2 SQIVND come from the germline V gene (reference sequence). This CDR3 is built from 15 residues. V was trimmed by 5 bases and J by 0 bases, leaving 11 bases between them. The CDR3 spells CASSGRAASYNEQFF. CDR3 DNA: TGTGCCAGTAGTGGGAGAGCGGCCTCCTACAATGAGCAGTTCTTC.

V and J are TRBV5-1 and TRBJ1-3, with D possibly being TRBD1 (5 bases). V lost 0 bases to trimming and J lost 0 bases, with 10 bases between them. Per the germline V gene, CDR1 is SGHRS and CDR2 is YFSETQ. This CDR3 comprises 16 residues. CDR3 amino acids: CASSLGGAYSGNTIYF. The CDR3 region has the DNA TGCGCCAGCAGCTTGGGTGGGGCGTACTCTGGAAACACCATATATTTT.

The count of this clone is one. The chain carries TRBV19 and TRBJ2-1; 8 bases are a match to TRBD2. J was trimmed by 3 bases and V by 2 bases; bases with no gene match: 6. The CDR3 extends over 16 amino acids. From germline, CDR1 is LNHDA and CDR2 SQIVND (reference sequence). The CDR3 nucleotides are TGTGCCAGTAGTATACGGGAGACTAGCGACTACAATGAGCAGTTCTTC. Encoded protein: CASSIRETSDYNEQFF.

The V call is TRBV11-2, the J call TRBJ1-2; D not certain. Germline assignment: CDR1 SGHAT and CDR2 FQNNGV. The CDR3 length is 15 residues. Trimming stripped 6 bases from V and 3 bases from J, with 17 bases between. CDR3 sequence (DNA): TGTGCCAGCAGTACGCGGTTAGCATCGGACTATGGCTACACCTTC. Amino acids: CASSTRLASDYGYTF.

CDR3 DNA: TGTGCCATCAGTGAGTCCACTAGCGGGAGCATCCCTACCTACGAGCAGTACTTC. Translated: CAISESTSGSIPTYEQYF. The J gene is TRBJ2-7, the V gene TRBV10-3; TRBD2 matches at 11 bases. Germline values: CDR1 ENHRY, CDR2 SYGVKD. V lost 0 bases, J lost 2 bases, and 9 bases stayed unmatched. There are 18 residues in the CDR3.

This clone appeared a single time. The V and J genes are TRBV7-9 and TRBJ2-2, with TRBD1 matching 9 bases. This CDR3 is 15 amino acids long. Germline V gene data show CDR1 as SEHNR and CDR2 as FQNEAQ (reference sequence). J was trimmed by 5 bases and V by 1 base; bases with no gene match: 2. CDR3 coding DNA: TGTGCCAGCAGCTTAGGGGACAGGGCGACCGGGGAGCTGTTTTTT. This sequence encodes CASSLGDRATGELFF. The entire variable domain, with the rest obtained from reference TRBV7-9 and TRBJ2-2, is as follows: DTGVSQNPRHKITKRGQNVTFRCDPISEHNRLYWYRQTLGQGPEFLTYFQNEAQLEKSRLLSDRFSAERPKGSFSTLEIQRTEQGDSAMYLCASSLGDRATGELFFGEGSRLTVL.

The genes are TRBV28 and TRBJ2-5, with D tentatively TRBD1 (6 bases). The germline gives CDR1 MDHEN, CDR2 SYDVKM. V gave up 6 bases and J gave up 5 bases, with 19 bases separating them. CDR3 length equals 15 residues. The CDR3 protein is CASSDRDTKKETQYF. Written as DNA, the CDR3 is TGTGCCAGCAGCGATCGGGACACCAAGAAGGAGACCCAGTACTTC.

The V and J genes are TRBV18 and TRBJ2-7; TRBD1 is a possible D gene (5 bases). V lost 2 bases to trimming and J lost 3 bases, with 11 bases between them. The CDR3 totals 14 residues. The V gene's germline CDR1 is KGHSH and CDR2 LQKENI. The CDR3 sequence is CASSPNRTRYEQYF. The CDR3 bases are TGTGCCAGCTCACCAAATCGGACACGCTACGAGCAGTACTTC.

This chain connects TRBV7-9 to TRBJ2-2; 9 bases agree with TRBD1. Trimming cost V 3 bases and J 3 bases; bases outside gene matches: 2. The CDR3 is 15 amino acids. The germline gives CDR1 SEHNR, CDR2 FQNEAQ (reference sequence). CDR3: CASSFTGGDTGELFF. Here the CDR3 DNA reads TGTGCCAGCAGCTTCACAGGGGGCGACACCGGGGAGCTGTTTTTT.

This clone was counted once. In DNA form, the CDR3 reads TGTGCCAGCAGCTTAGACTCTAGCGGGAGGTACGAGCAGTACTTC. Translated: CASSLDSSGRYEQYF. The V and J genes are TRBV11-3 and TRBJ2-7; 11 nucleotides line up with TRBD2. Unmatched junction bases numbered 2, after V lost 0 bases and J lost 4 bases. Germline CDR1 SGHNT, CDR2 YENEEA. The CDR3 runs 15 residues.

Of note for this clone: A single base separates this from a much larger clone, so it may be a read error. The genes are TRBV5-4 and TRBJ2-7; tentative D call: TRBD1 (6 bases). Germline V gene data show CDR1 as SGHNT and CDR2 as YYREEE (reference sequence). The CDR3 covers 12 residues. Trimming took off 4 bases at V and 3 bases at J, with 8 bases between the two ends. The CDR3 DNA follows: TGTGCCAGCAGCGCGGACAGCTACGAGCAGTACTTC. Protein product: CASSADSYEQYF.

This sequence joins TRBV7-2 and TRBJ2-3, with D perhaps TRBD1 (6 bases). The ends were cut back, 2 bases at V and 5 bases at J, with 14 bases in the middle. The CDR3 is made up of 15 amino acids. Germline V gene data show CDR1 as SGHTA and CDR2 as FQGNSA. The DNA of the CDR3 is TGTGCCAGCAGCTTATTCGGACAGAGGAAAGATACGCAGTATTTT. This gives the protein CASSLFGQRKDTQYF.

The chain joins TRBV7-9 to TRBJ1-2; 7 positions agree with TRBD1. Germline loops: CDR1 SEHNR, CDR2 FQNEAQ (reference sequence). The CDR3 totals 13 residues. V shed 5 bases, J shed 2 bases, and the junction held 2 bases outside the gene matches. CDR3 protein: CASSRDSNYGYTF. Here the CDR3 DNA reads TGTGCCAGCAGCCGGGACAGCAACTATGGCTACACCTTC.

In this sample, this clone turned up a few times. V and J are TRBV19 and TRBJ1-5; D remains unclear. The CDR3 loop spans 15 amino acids. Germline CDR1 LNHDA, CDR2 SQIVND (reference sequence). V was cut by 4 bases and J by 2 bases, with 12 bases left in between. CDR3 sequence: CASSTGGPGNQPQHF. As DNA, the CDR3 is TGTGCCAGTAGTACCGGTGGGCCAGGCAATCAGCCCCAGCATTTT.

The chain has TRBV28 and TRBJ1-5; 10 bases line up with TRBD1. The CDR3 is 17 residues long. The V and J ends lost 6 bases and 6 bases, in that order; junction bases with no gene match: 14. Per the germline V gene, CDR1 is MDHEN and CDR2 is SYDVKM. The CDR3 bases are TGTGCCAGCAGCCCCTGGGGGACAGGGGAAGACGGTCAGCCCCAGCATTTT. It translates to CASSPWGTGEDGQPQHF.

This chain uses TRBV2 with TRBJ2-5; TRBD2 is a possible D gene (6 bases). This CDR3 has 14 amino acids. V was pared by 8 bases and J by 5 bases, with 18 bases between. CDR1 SNHLY and CDR2 FYNNEI come from the germline V gene. CDR3 coding DNA: TGTGCCAGCCAGGCCGGGAGCATGCTGGAGACCCAGTACTTC. This encodes CASQAGSMLETQYF. Full variable domain (rest looked up from reference TRBV2 and TRBJ2-5): EPEVTQTPSHQVTQMGQEVILRCVPISNHLYFYWYRQILGQKVEFLVSFYNNEISEKSEIFDDQFSVERPDGSNFTLKIRSTKLEDSAMYFCASQAGSMLETQYFGPGTRLLVL.

The chain employs TRBV19 and TRBJ1-1, with a tentative D call TRBD1 (6 bases). Trimming left V 8 bases short and J 3 bases short, with 16 bases between. The CDR3 has 14 amino acids. CDR1 and CDR2 from the germline V gene are LNHDA and SQIVND (reference sequence). For the CDR3, the DNA is TGTGCCAGTGCCGGGGGGGGCATGCACACTGAAGCTTTCTTT. Protein sequence: CASAGGGMHTEAFF.